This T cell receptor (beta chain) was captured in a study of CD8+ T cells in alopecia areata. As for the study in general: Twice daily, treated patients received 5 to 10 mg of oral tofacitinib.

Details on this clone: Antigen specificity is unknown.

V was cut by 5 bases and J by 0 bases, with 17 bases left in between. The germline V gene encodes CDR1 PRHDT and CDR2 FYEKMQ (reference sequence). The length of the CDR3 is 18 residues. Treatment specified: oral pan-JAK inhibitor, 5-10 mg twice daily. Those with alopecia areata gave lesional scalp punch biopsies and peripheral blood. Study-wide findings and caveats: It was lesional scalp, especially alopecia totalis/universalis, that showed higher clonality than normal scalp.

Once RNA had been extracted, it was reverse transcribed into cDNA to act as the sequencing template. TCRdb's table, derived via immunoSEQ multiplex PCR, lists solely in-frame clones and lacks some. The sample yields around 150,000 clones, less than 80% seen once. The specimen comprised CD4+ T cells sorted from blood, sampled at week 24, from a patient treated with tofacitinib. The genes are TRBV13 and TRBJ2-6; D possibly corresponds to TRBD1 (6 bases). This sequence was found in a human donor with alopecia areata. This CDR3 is CASSTPGHPSSGANVLTF. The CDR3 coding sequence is TGTGCCAGCAGCACACCGGGACACCCCAGCTCTGGGGCCAACGTCCTGACTTTC.